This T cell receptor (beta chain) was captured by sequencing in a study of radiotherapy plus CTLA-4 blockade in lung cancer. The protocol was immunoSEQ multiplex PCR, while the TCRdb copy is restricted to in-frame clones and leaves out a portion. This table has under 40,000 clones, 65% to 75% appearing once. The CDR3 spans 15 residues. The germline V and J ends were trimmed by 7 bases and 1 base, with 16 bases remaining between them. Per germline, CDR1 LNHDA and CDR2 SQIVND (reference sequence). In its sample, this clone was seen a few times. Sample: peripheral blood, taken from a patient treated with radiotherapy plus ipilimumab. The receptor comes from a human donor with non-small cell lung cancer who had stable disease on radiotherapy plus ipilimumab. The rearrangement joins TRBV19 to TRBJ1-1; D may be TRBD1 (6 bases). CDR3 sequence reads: CASNQGGQGNTEAFF. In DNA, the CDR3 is TGTGCCAGTAACCAAGGGGGGCAGGGGAACACTGAAGCTTTCTTT.